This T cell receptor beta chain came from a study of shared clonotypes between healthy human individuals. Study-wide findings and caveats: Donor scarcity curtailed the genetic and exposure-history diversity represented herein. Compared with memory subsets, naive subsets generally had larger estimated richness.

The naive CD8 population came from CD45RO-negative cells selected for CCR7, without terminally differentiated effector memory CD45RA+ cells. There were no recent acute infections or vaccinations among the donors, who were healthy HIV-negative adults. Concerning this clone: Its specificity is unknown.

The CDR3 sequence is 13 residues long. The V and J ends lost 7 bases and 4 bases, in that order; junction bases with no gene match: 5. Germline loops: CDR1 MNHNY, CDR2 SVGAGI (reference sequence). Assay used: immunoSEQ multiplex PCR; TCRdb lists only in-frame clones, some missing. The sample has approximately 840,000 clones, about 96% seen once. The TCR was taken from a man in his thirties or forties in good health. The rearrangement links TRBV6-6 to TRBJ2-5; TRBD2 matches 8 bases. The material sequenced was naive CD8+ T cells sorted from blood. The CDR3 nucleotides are TGTGCCAGCACGAAGCGGGAGAGAGAGACCCAGTACTTC. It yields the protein CASTKRERETQYF.